Listed here are 9 T cell receptor beta chains from one sample, sequenced in a study of spatial heterogeneity in lung cancer. TCRdb re-called the 5' RACE reads with MiXCR, one entry per CDR3 protein. The sample carries under 150,000 distinct CDR3 sequences, 12% recorded once. Time point noted: blood at routine non-recurrence follow-up after resection. In each case, whole RNA from tumor, nontumor lung or frozen PBMC was sequenced unsorted. Material: PBMCs, obtained at follow-up. These receptors came from a male donor with early-stage non-small cell lung cancer.

J is TRBJ1-1 and V is TRBV20-1; D ambiguous. V gave up 0 bases and J gave up 0 bases, with 11 bases separating them. The CDR3 is made up of 15 amino acids. Per the germline V gene, CDR1 is DFQATT and CDR2 is SNEGSKA (reference sequence). The CDR3 loop is CSARDGSGVNTEAFF. The DNA for the CDR3 is TGCAGTGCTAGAGATGGATCAGGAGTGAACACTGAAGCTTTCTTT.

The chain couples TRBV5-1 to TRBJ2-7; TRBD2 matches 9 bases. The V gene's germline CDR1 is SGHRS and CDR2 YFSETQ. V trimming: 2 bases; J trimming: 4 bases; junction bases outside the gene matches: 7. This CDR3 region has 15 residues. The CDR3 loop is CASSFNGLATYEQYF. The CDR3 coding sequence is TGCGCCAGCAGCTTTAATGGACTAGCGACTTACGAGCAGTACTTC.

This clonotype was found many times. The genes are TRBV2 and TRBJ1-1; TRBD1 matches 7 bases. Germline CDR1 SNHLY, CDR2 FYNNEI. The length of the CDR3 is 14 residues. V trimming: 6 bases; J trimming: 0 bases; junction bases outside the gene matches: 4. The CDR3 DNA reads as TGTGCCAGCAGGGGGGACAGCTTGAACACTGAAGCTTTCTTT. Its protein is CASRGDSLNTEAFF.

This clonotype was seen only a few times. V gene TRBV7-3 combines with J gene TRBJ2-6; D remains unclear. Trimming removed 5 bases from V and 2 bases from J, with 4 bases in between. CDR1 is SGHTA, CDR2 FQGTGA, per germline. The CDR3 runs 13 residues. CDR3 region: CASSPAGANVLTF. CDR3 in DNA: TGTGCCAGCAGCCCCGCTGGGGCCAACGTCCTGACTTTC.

V gene TRBV3-1 combines with J gene TRBJ2-7; 7 bases are a match to TRBD1. The CDR3 consists of 13 residues. CDR1 and CDR2 (germline): LGHDT, YNNKEL (reference sequence). V trimming: 6 bases; J trimming: 5 bases; junction bases outside the gene matches: 7. In nucleotides, the CDR3 is TGTGCCAGCAGGTACAGGGGCGGTGACGAGCAGTACTTC. It specifies CASRYRGGDEQYF.

There are a few counts of this clonotype. The rearrangement links TRBV5-1 to TRBJ2-1; D possibly uses TRBD1 or TRBD2 (6 bases each). CDR1 SGHRS and CDR2 YFSETQ come from the germline V gene. The V end was cut by 4 bases, the J end by 9 bases, with 11 bases between. This CDR3 has 12 residues. CDR3 in amino acids: CASSTGRFEQFF. The CDR3, as DNA: TGCGCCAGCAGCACAGGGAGGTTTGAGCAGTTCTTC.

V gene TRBV7-2 combines with J gene TRBJ2-3, with D maybe TRBD1 (5 bases). The V and J ends lost 1 base and 4 bases respectively, with 12 bases between them. The CDR3 loop spans 15 amino acids. Per germline, CDR1 SGHTA and CDR2 FQGNSA. The CDR3 sequence: CASSLGGRAPDTQYF. CDR3 DNA: TGTGCCAGCAGCTTAGGAGGCAGGGCCCCAGATACGCAGTATTTT.

This sequence joins TRBV10-3 and TRBJ1-6; TRBD1 matches at 8 bases. V lost 8 bases to trimming and J lost 7 bases; unmatched junction nucleotides: 10. This CDR3 region has 15 residues. Germline V gives CDR1 ENHRY, CDR2 SYGVKD. The CDR3 sequence: CAISNSGQGNSPLHF. CDR3 nucleotides: TGTGCCATCTCCAACAGCGGACAGGGAAATTCACCCCTCCACTTT.

To note about this clonotype: A read error may produce the germline difference seen at one junction end. The chain combines TRBV7-7 with TRBJ2-6; D may be TRBD2 (5 bases). This CDR3 spans 15 amino acids. Germline CDR1 and CDR2: SSHAT and FNYEAQ (reference sequence). The CDR3 DNA follows: TGTGCTAGCAGCTTAGGAGGACCTGGGACCAACGTCCTGACTTTC. Protein: CASSLGGPGTNVLTF.